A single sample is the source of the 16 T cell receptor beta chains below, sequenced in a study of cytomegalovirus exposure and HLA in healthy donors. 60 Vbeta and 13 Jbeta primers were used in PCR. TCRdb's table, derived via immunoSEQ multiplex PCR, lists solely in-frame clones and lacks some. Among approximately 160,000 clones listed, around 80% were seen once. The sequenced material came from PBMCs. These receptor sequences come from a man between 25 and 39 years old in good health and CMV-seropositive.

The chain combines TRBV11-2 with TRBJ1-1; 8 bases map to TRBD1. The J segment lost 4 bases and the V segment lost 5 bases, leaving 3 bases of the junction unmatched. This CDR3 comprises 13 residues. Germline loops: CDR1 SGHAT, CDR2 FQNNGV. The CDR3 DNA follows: TGTGCCAGCAGCCTACAGGGGGGCACTGAAGCTTTCTTT. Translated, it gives CASSLQGGTEAFF.

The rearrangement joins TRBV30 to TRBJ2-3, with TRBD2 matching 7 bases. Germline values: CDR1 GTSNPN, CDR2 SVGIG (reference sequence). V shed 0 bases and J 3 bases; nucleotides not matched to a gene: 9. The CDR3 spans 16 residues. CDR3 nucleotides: TGTGCCTGGAGTGTACGGGCGGGAGTTCCAACAGATACGCAGTATTTT. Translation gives CAWSVRAGVPTDTQYF.

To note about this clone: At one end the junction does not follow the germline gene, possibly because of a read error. CDR3 sequence: CASSLDPGTSRNTGGLFF. The CDR3 coding sequence is TGTGCCAGCAGTTTAGACCCCGGGACCAGCCGGAACACCGGGGGGCTGTTTTTT. V usage is TRBV27 and J usage is TRBJ2-2; tentatively, D is TRBD2 (6 bases). The CDR3 totals 18 residues. CDR1 is MNHEY and CDR2 is SMNVEV in the germline V gene (reference sequence).

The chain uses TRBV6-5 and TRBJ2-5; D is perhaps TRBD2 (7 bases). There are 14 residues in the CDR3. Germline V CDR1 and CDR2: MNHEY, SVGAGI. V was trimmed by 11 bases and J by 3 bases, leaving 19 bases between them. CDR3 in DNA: TGTGCCGCCGTCGGGGGGCCTGCGAAAGAGACCCAGTACTTC. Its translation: CAAVGGPAKETQYF.

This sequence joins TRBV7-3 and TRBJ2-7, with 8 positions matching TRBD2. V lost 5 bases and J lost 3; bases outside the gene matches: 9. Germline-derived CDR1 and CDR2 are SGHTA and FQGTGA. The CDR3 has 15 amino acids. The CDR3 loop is CASSQNGGGNYEQYF. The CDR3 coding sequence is TGTGCCAGCAGCCAAAACGGGGGGGGGAACTACGAGCAGTACTTC.

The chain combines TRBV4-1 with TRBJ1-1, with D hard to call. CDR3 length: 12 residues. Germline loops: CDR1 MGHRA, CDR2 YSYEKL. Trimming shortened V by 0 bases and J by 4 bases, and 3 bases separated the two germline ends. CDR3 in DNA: TGCGCCAGCAGCCAAGATCGCACTGAAGCTTTCTTT. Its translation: CASSQDRTEAFF.

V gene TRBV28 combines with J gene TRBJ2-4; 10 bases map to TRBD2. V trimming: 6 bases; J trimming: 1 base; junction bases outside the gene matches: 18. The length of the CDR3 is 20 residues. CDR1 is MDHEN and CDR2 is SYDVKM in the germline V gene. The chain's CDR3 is CASSGTASSGSLMAKNIQYF. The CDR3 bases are TGTGCCAGCAGCGGCACCGCGTCTAGCGGGAGTTTAATGGCCAAAAACATTCAGTACTTC.

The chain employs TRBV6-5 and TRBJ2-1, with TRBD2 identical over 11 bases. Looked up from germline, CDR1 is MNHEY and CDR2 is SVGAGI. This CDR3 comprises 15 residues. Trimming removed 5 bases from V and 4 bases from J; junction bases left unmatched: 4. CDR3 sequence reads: CASSRLAGRYNEQFF. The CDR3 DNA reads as TGTGCCAGCAGTAGACTAGCGGGACGGTACAATGAGCAGTTCTTC.

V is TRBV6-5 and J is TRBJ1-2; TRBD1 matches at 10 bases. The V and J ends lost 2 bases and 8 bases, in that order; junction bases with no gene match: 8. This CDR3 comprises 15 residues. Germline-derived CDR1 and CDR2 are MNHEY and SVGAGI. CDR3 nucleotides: TGTGCCAGCAGTTACGGGGACAGGGGCTCAGACGGCTACACCTTC. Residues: CASSYGDRGSDGYTF.

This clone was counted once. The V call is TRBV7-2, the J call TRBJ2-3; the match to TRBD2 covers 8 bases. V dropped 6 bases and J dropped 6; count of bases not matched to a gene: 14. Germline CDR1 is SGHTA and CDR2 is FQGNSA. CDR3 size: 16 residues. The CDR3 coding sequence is TGTGCCAGCAGGGCCGGACTAGCCCACCCTTCGGATACGCAGTATTTT. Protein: CASRAGLAHPSDTQYF.

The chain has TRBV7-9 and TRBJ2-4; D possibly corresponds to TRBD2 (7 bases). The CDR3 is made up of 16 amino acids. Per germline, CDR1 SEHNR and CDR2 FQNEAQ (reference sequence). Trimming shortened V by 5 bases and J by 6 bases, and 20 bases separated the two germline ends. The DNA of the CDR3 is TGTGCCAGCAGCCCCATGCCGGGGGGCGCTGGAAACATTCAGTACTTC. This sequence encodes CASSPMPGGAGNIQYF. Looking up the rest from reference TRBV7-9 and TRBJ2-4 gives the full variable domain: DTGVSQNPRHKITKRGQNVTFRCDPISEHNRLYWYRQTLGQGPEFLTYFQNEAQLEKSRLLSDRFSAERPKGSFSTLEIQRTEQGDSAMYLCASSPMPGGAGNIQYFGAGTRLSVL.

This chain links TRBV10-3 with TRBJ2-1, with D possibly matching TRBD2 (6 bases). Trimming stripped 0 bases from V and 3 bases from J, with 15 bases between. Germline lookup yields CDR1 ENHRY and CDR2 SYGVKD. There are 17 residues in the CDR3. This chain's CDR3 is CAISESGTPNLYNEQFF. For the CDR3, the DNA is TGTGCCATCAGTGAGTCCGGGACTCCGAATCTCTACAATGAGCAGTTCTTC.

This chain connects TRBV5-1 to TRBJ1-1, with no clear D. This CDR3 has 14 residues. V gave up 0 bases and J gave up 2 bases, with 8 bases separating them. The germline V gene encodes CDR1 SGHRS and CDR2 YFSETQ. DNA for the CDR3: TGCGCCAGCAGCTTGGGCCAGATAAACACTGAAGCTTTCTTT. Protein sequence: CASSLGQINTEAFF.

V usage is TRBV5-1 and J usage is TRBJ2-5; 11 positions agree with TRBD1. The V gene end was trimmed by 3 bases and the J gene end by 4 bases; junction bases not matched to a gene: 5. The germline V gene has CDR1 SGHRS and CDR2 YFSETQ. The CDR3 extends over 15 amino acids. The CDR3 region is CASSSGTGGGETQYF. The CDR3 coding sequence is TGCGCCAGCAGCTCCGGGACAGGGGGGGGAGAGACCCAGTACTTC.

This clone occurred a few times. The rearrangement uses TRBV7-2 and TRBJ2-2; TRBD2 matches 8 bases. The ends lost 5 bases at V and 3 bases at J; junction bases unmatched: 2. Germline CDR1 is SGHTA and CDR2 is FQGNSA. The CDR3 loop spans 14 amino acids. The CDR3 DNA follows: TGTGCCAGCAGCCAAGCGGGGGACACCGGGGAGCTGTTTTTT. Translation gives CASSQAGDTGELFF.

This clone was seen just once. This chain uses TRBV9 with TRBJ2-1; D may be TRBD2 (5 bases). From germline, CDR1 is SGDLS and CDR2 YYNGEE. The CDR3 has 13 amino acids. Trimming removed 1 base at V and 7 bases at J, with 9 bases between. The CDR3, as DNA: TGTGCCAGCAGCGTACTAGCAAGTAATGAGCAGTTCTTC. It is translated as CASSVLASNEQFF.